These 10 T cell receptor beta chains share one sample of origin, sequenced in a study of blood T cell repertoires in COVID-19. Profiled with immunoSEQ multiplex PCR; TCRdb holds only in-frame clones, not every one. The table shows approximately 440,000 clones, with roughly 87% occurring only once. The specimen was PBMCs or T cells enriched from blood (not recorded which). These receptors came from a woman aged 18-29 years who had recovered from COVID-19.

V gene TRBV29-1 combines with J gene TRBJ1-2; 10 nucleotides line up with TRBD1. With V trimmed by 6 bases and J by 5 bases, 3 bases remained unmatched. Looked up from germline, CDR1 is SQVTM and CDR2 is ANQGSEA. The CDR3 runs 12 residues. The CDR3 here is CSVQGQGYGYTF. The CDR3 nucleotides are TGCAGCGTCCAGGGACAGGGGTATGGCTACACCTTC. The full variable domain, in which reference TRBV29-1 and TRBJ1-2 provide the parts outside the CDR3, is SAVISQKPSRDICQRGTSLTIQCQVDSQVTMMFWYRQQPGQSLTLIATANQGSEATYESGFVIDKFPISRPNLTFSTLTVSNMSPEDSSIYLCSVQGQGYGYTFGSGTRLTVV.

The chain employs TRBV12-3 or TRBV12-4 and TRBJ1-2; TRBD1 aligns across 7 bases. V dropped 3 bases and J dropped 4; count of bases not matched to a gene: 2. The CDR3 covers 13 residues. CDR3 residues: CASSFRDSYGYTF. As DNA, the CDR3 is TGTGCCAGCAGTTTCCGGGACAGCTATGGCTACACCTTC.

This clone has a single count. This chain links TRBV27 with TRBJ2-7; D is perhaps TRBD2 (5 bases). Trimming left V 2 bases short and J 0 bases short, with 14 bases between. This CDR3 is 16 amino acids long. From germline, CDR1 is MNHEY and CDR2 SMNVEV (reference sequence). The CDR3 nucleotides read TGTGCCAGCAGTTTAAGATGGGGAGACGCCTCCTACGAGCAGTACTTC. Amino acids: CASSLRWGDASYEQYF.

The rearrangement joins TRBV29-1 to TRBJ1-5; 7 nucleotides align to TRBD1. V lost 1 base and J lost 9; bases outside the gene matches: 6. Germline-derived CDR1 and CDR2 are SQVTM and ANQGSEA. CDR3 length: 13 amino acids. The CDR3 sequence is CSVEGQGGGPQHF. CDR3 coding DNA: TGCAGCGTTGAAGGACAGGGCGGTGGGCCCCAGCATTTT.

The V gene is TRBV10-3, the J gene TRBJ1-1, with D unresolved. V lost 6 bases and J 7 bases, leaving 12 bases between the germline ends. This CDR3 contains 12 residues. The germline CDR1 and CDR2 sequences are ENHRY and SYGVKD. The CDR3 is CAIRTLGSEAFF. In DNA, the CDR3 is TGTGCCATCAGGACCCTCGGGAGTGAAGCTTTCTTT.

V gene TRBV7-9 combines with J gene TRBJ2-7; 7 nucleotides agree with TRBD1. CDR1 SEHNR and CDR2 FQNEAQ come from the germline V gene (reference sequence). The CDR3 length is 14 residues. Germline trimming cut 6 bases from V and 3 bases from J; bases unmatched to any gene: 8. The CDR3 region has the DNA TGTGCCAGCAGTTCTGACAGGGTGGGCTACGAGCAGTACTTC. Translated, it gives CASSSDRVGYEQYF.

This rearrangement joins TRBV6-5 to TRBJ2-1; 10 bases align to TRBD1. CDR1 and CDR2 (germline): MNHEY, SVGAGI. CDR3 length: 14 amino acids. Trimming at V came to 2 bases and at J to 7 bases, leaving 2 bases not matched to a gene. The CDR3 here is CASSYGTGENEQFF. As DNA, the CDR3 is TGTGCCAGCAGTTACGGGACAGGGGAGAATGAGCAGTTCTTC.

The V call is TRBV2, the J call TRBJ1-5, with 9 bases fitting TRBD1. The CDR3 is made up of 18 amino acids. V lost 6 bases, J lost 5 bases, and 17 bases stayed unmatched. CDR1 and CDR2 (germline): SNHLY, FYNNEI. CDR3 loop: CASRGGVTGGNPHQPQHF. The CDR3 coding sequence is TGTGCCAGCAGGGGAGGGGTTACAGGGGGCAATCCTCATCAGCCCCAGCATTTT.

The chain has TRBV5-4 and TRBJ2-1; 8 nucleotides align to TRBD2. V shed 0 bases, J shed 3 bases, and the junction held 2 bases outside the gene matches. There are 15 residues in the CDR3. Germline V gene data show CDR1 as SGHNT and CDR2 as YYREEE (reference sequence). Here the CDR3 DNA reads TGTGCCAGCAGCTTGGGACGGGGGGGCTACAATGAGCAGTTCTTC. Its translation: CASSLGRGGYNEQFF.

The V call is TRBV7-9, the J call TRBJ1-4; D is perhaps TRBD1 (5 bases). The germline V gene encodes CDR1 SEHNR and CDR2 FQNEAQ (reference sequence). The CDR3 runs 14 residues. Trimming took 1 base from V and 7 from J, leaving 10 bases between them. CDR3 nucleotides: TGTGCCAGCAGCTTAGGGCAGGGAGGTGAAAAACTGTTTTTT. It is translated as CASSLGQGGEKLFF. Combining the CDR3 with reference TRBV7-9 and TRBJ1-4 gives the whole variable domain DTGVSQNPRHKITKRGQNVTFRCDPISEHNRLYWYRQTLGQGPEFLTYFQNEAQLEKSRLLSDRFSAERPKGSFSTLEIQRTEQGDSAMYLCASSLGQGGEKLFFGSGTQLSVL.